This TCR beta chain was captured by sequencing in a study of T cell responses to AZD1222 COVID-19 vaccine. Germline values: CDR1 MNHEY, CDR2 SVGEGT. Between the trimmed V and J ends, which lost 5 bases and 2 bases, there was a span of 13 bases. This CDR3 spans 15 amino acids. This clone showed up just once. Method: immunoSEQ multiplex PCR; TCRdb's copy keeps in-frame clones and lacks some. Found here are 120,000 or so clones, roughly 84% of them singletons; the top ten hold around 27%. The specimen comprised peripheral blood, sampled 28 days after the second AZD1222 dose. This receptor was obtained from an adult who received the AZD1222 COVID-19 vaccine. The V call is TRBV6-2 or TRBV6-3, the J call TRBJ2-1; D is possibly TRBD1 (6 bases). CDR3 residues: CASSQGDTTYNEQFF. The CDR3 coding sequence is TGTGCCAGCAGTCAAGGGGACACTACCTACAATGAGCAGTTCTTC.